What follows is one TCR beta chain and its context. The record originates from a study of blood T cell repertoires in COVID-19. Study-wide context: T cells, B-cell-depleted T cells, or PBMCs supplied cDNA or gDNA.

J gave up 3 bases and V 8 bases, and 22 bases lay outside the gene matches. Germline lookup yields CDR1 MNHNS and CDR2 SASEGT. The CDR3 consists of 18 residues. Produced via immunoSEQ multiplex PCR; TCRdb's table is partial and in-frame only. There are 130,000 to 150,000 clones in the sample; roughly nine tenths occur only once, and around 1.5% lies in the top ten. Sequencing used peripheral blood. This receptor was identified in a human donor in a cohort sampled during active COVID-19. The chain recombines TRBV6-1 with TRBJ2-7, with 7 bases aligning to TRBD2. Here the CDR3 DNA reads TGTGCCAGCGGTGGCGCCGGGGAGGGTGAGGGACCGTTCTACGAGCAGTACTTC. Protein: CASGGAGEGEGPFYEQYF.